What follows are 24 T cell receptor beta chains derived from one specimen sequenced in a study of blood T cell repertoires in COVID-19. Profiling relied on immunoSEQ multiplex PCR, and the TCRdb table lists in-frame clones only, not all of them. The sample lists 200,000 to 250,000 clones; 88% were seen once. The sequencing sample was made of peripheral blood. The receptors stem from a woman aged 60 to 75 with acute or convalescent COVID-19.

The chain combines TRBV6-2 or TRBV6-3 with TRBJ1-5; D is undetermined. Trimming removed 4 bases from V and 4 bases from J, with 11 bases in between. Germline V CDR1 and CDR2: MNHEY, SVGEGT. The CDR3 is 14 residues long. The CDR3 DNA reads TGTGCCAGCAGTTCCGGGAAGACTAATCAGCCCCAGCATTTT. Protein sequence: CASSSGKTNQPQHF.

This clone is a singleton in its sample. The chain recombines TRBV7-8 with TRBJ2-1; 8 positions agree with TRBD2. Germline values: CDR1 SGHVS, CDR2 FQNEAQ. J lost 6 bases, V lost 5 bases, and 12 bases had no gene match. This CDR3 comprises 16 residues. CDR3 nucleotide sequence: TGTGCCAGCAGCCGCCAGCGGGAGATTACCCTCAATGAGCAGTTCTTC. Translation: CASSRQREITLNEQFF.

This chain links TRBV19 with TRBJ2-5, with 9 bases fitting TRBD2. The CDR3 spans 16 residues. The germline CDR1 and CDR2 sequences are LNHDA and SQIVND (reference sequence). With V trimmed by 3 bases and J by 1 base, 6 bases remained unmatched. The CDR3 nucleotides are TGTGCCAGTAGTATGGAAGCGGGGGGCCTCCAAGAGACCCAGTACTTC. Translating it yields CASSMEAGGLQETQYF.

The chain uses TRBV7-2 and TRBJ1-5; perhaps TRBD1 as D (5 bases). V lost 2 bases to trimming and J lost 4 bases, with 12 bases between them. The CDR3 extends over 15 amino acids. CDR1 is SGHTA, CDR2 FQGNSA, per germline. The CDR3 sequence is CASSLQGPINQPQHF. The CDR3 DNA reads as TGTGCCAGCAGCTTACAGGGTCCAATTAATCAGCCCCAGCATTTT.

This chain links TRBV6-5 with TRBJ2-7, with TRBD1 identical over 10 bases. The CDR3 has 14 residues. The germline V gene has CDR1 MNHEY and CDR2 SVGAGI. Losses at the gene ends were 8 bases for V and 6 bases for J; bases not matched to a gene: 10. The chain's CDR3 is CASQRSGTGVEQYF. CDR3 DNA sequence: TGTGCCAGCCAACGGTCCGGGACAGGGGTCGAGCAGTACTTC.

The CDR3: CASSLSGARYNEQFF. The DNA for the CDR3 is TGTGCCAGCAGTCTTAGCGGGGCTAGATACAATGAGCAGTTCTTC. V usage is TRBV6-5 and J usage is TRBJ2-1; the match to TRBD2 covers 8 bases. This CDR3 comprises 15 residues. CDR1 is MNHEY, CDR2 SVGAGI, per germline. Losses at the gene ends were 5 bases for V and 4 bases for J; bases not matched to a gene: 7.

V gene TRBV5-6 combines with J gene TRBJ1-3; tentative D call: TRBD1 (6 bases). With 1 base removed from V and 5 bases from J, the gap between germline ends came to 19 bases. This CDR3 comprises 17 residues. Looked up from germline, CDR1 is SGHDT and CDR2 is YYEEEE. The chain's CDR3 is CASSLLARQGIRNTIYF. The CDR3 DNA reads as TGTGCCAGCAGCTTGTTGGCGCGGCAGGGGATTAGAAACACCATATATTTT. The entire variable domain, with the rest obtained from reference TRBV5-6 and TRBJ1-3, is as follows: DAGVTQSPTHLIKTRGQQVTLRCSPKSGHDTVSWYQQALGQGPQFIFQYYEEEERQRGNFPDRFSGHQFPNYSSELNVNALLLGDSALYLCASSLLARQGIRNTIYFGEGSWLTVV.

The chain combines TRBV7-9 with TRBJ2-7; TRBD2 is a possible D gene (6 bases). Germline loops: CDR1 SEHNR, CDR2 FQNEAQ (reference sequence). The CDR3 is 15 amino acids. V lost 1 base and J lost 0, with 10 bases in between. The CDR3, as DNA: TGTGCCAGCAGCTTAGAGTTAGCGGACTCCTACGAGCAGTACTTC. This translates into CASSLELADSYEQYF.

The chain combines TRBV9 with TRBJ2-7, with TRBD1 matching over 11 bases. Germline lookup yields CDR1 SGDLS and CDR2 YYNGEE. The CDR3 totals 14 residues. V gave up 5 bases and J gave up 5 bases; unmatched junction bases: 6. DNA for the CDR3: TGTGCCAGCAGTGCGGGACAGGGGGTAAACGAGCAGTACTTC. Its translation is CASSAGQGVNEQYF.

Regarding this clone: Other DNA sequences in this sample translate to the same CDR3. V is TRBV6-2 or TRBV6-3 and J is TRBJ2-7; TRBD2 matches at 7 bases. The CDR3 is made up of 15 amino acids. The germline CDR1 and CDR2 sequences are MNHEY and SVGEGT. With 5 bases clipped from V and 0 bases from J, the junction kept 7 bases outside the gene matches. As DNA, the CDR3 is TGTGCCAGCAGTAGACTAGCCCAAAGCTCCTACGAGCAGTACTTC. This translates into CASSRLAQSSYEQYF.

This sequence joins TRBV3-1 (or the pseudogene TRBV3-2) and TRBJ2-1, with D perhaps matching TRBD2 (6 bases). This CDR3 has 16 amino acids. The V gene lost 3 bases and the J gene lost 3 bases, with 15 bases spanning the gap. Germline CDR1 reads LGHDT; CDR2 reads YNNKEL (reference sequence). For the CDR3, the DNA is TGTGCCAGCAGCCAGGGAAGGACTAACCTCTACAATGAGCAGTTCTTC. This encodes CASSQGRTNLYNEQFF.

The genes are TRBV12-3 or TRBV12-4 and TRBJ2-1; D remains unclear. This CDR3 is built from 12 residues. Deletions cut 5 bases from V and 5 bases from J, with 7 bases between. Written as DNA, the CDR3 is TGTGCCAGCAGTGATCGAGACAATGAGCAGTTCTTC. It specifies CASSDRDNEQFF.

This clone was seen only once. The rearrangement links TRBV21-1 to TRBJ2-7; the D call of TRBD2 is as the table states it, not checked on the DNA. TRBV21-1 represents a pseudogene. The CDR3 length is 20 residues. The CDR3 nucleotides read TGTGCCAGCAGCAAAAGAGTAAACCGCCAAAACCGCATCATTATCTACGAGCAGTACTTC. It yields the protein CASSKRVNRQNRIIIYEQYF.

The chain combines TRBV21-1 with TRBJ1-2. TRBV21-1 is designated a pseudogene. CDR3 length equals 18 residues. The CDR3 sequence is CASSKKIRVQRGTDGYTF. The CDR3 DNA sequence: TGTGCCAGCAGCAAAAAAATAAGGGTTCAACGGGGGACGGATGGCTACACCTTC.

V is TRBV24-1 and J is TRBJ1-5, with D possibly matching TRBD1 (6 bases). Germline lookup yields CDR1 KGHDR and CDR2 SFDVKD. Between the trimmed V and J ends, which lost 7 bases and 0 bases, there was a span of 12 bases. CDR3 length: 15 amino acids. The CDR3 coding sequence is TGTGCCACCAGCCCGACAGGTTATAGCAATCAGCCCCAGCATTTT. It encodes CATSPTGYSNQPQHF.

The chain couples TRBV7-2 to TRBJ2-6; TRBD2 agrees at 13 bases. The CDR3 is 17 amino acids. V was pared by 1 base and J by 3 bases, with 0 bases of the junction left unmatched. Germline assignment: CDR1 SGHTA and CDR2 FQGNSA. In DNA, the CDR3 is TGTGCCAGCAGCTTAGGGACTAGCGGGGGTGGGGCCAACGTCCTGACTTTC. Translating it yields CASSLGTSGGGANVLTF.

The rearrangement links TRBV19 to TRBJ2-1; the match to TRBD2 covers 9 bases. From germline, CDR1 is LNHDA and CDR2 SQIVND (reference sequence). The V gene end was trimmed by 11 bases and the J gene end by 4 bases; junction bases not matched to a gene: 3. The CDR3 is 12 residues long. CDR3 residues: CACGREYNEQFF. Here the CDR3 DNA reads TGTGCCTGCGGGAGGGAGTACAATGAGCAGTTCTTC.

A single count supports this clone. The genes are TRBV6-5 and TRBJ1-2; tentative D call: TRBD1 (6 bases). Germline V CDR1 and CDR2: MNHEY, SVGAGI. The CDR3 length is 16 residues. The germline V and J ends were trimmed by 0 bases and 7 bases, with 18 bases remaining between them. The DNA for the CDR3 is TGTGCCAGCAGTTACTCGATTATTAGGGCAGGGGCTGGCTACACCTTC. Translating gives CASSYSIIRAGAGYTF.

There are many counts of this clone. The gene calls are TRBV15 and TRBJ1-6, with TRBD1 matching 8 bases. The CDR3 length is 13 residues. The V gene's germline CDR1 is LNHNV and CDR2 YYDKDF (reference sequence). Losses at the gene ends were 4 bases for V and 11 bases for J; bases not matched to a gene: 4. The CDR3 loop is CATSTRTGTPLHF. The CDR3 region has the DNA TGTGCCACCAGCACCCGGACAGGGACACCCCTCCACTTT.

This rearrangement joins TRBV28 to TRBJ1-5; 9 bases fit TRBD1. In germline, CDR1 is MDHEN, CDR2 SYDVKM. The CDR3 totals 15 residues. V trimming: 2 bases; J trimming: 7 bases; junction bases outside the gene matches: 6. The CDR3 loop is CASSLGDRERQPQHF. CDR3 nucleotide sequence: TGTGCCAGCAGTTTAGGGGACAGGGAGAGGCAGCCCCAGCATTTT.

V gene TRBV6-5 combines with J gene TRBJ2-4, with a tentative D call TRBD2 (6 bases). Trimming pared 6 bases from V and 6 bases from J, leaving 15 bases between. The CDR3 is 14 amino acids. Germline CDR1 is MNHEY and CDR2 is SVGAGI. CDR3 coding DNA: TGTGCCAGCAGCGAGGGAGGCGACCTAAACATTCAGTACTTC. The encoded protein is CASSEGGDLNIQYF.

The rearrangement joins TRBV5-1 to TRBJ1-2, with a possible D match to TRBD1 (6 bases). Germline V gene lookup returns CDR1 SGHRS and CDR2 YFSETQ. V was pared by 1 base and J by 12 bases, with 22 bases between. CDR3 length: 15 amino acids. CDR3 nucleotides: TGCGCCAGCAGCTTGACATCGGACAGCTCCCTCGGAGACACCTTC. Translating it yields CASSLTSDSSLGDTF.

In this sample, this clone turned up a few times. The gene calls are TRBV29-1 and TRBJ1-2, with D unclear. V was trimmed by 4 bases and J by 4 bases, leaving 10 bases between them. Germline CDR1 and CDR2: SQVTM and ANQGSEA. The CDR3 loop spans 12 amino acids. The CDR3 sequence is CSVVSDTYGYTF. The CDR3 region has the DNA TGCAGCGTTGTCAGTGACACCTATGGCTACACCTTC.

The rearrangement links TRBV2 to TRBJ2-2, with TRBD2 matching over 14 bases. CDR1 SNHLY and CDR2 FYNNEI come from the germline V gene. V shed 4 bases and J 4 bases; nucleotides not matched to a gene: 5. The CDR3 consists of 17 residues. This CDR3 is CASSATSGRVGTGELFF. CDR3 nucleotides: TGTGCCAGCAGTGCGACTAGCGGGAGGGTAGGCACCGGGGAGCTGTTTTTT.